These 21 T cell receptor beta chains originate from one sample sequenced in a study of identical twins. TCRdb reanalysed the 5' RACE reads using MiXCR and keeps one entry per CDR3 protein. The sample has under 1 million distinct CDR3 sequences, approximately 13% seen once. The same sample was also used in a study of yellow fever vaccine responses in identical twins.

The sequencing input was PBMCs. The receptors stem from a woman aged 18 to 35 in good health.

V is TRBV28 and J is TRBJ1-1; no firm D call. This CDR3 comprises 16 residues. Trimming left V 7 bases short and J 3 bases short, with 21 bases between. CDR1 and CDR2 (germline): MDHEN, SYDVKM. CDR3 nucleotides: TGTGCCAGCACCTCGAGGGTACCGCGCGAAGACACTGAAGCTTTCTTT. Residues: CASTSRVPREDTEAFF.

This chain connects TRBV6-1 to TRBJ2-7, with D hard to call. CDR3 length equals 14 residues. Trimming shortened V by 8 bases and J by 5 bases, and 19 bases separated the two germline ends. Germline values: CDR1 MNHNS, CDR2 SASEGT. The CDR3 nucleotides are TGTGCCAGCTCCCCAGTCGTTGGGGTCCACGAGCAGTACTTC. It encodes CASSPVVGVHEQYF.

This chain links TRBV12-3 or TRBV12-4 with TRBJ2-1; D is ambiguous. CDR3 length: 13 residues. The V end was cut by 7 bases, the J end by 6 bases, with 13 bases between. CDR3 protein: CASTLLPVNEQFF. The CDR3 bases are TGTGCCAGCACCCTCTTACCTGTCAATGAGCAGTTCTTC.

V usage is TRBV28 and J usage is TRBJ2-1; D gene ambiguous. This CDR3 comprises 11 residues. Germline CDR1 MDHEN, CDR2 SYDVKM. Trimming removed 7 bases at V and 9 bases at J, with 10 bases between. CDR3 region: CASTGSREQFF. The DNA of the CDR3 is TGTGCCAGCACAGGATCGCGTGAGCAGTTCTTC.

At least ten counts were recorded for this clonotype. V and J are TRBV5-5 and TRBJ2-7; weak D call: TRBD1 (6 bases). This CDR3 contains 15 residues. Germline V gene data show CDR1 as SGHKS and CDR2 as YYEKEE (reference sequence). V lost 4 bases and J 3 bases, leaving 17 bases between the germline ends. The DNA of the CDR3 is TGTGCCAGCAGCCGAACCTCGACAGGTCTCTACGAGCAGTACGTC. Translated, it gives CASSRTSTGLYEQYV.

This clonotype was found many times. CDR3: CASSHPTGSNTGELFF. Written as DNA, the CDR3 is TGCGCCAGCAGCCACCCGACAGGGTCGAACACCGGGGAGCTGTTTTTT. The chain couples TRBV4-1 to TRBJ2-2; 7 bases line up with TRBD1. Germline values: CDR1 MGHRA, CDR2 YSYEKL. This CDR3 spans 16 amino acids. The ends lost 3 bases at V and 0 bases at J; junction bases unmatched: 4.

In DNA, the CDR3 is TGTGCCAGCAGCGTTGGCCCTACCCCTTACGAGCAGTACGTC. It codes for CASSVGPTPYEQYV. The chain is built from TRBV9 and TRBJ2-7; D is uncertain. Per germline, CDR1 SGDLS and CDR2 YYNGEE. The CDR3 has 14 amino acids. V was cut by 2 bases and J by 4 bases, with 13 bases left in between.

The genes are TRBV6-1 and TRBJ2-7; 9 bases fit TRBD2. Germline V gives CDR1 MNHNS, CDR2 SASEGT. The CDR3 runs to 15 residues. V shed 2 bases, J shed 3 bases, and the junction held 5 bases outside the gene matches. The CDR3 DNA reads TGTGCCAGCAGTGAATCGCCTAGCGGGAACTACGAGCAGTACTTC. As protein: CASSESPSGNYEQYF.

This chain joins TRBV4-1 and TRBJ2-5; TRBD1 aligns across 8 bases. Germline trimming cut 0 bases from V and 0 bases from J; bases unmatched to any gene: 3. This CDR3 region has 16 residues. The germline gives CDR1 MGHRA, CDR2 YSYEKL. The CDR3 region has the DNA TGCGCCAGCAGCCAAGATGGGACAGGATACCAAGAGACCCAGTACTTC. It encodes CASSQDGTGYQETQYF.

Worth noting for this clonotype: A junction end diverges from the germline sequence, so it may reflect a read error. CDR3 bases: TGTGCCAGCAACCTACGAGCGACAGATATGCAGTATTTT. It is translated as CASNLRATDMQYF. The chain recombines TRBV14 with TRBJ2-3; possibly TRBD1 for D (5 bases). The CDR3 consists of 13 residues. Germline lookup yields CDR1 SGHDN and CDR2 FVKESK.

This clonotype showed up just a few times. This sequence joins TRBV9 and TRBJ2-5; D is unclear. The V gene lost 0 bases and the J gene lost 4 bases, with 7 bases spanning the gap. CDR1 is SGDLS and CDR2 is YYNGEE in the germline V gene. CDR3 length equals 13 residues. The CDR3 bases are TGTGCCAGCAGCGTAGCGGGTCGAGAGACCCAGTACTTC. This encodes CASSVAGRETQYF.

This clonotype was observed a handful of times. The genes are TRBV5-5 and TRBJ2-7; TRBD1 might be the D (6 bases). The CDR3 runs 14 residues. Trimming stripped 4 bases from V and 2 bases from J, with 13 bases between. Germline assignment: CDR1 SGHKS and CDR2 YYEKEE (reference sequence). The DNA of the CDR3 is TGTGCCAGCAGCCCCGACAGGATAGCCTACGAGCAGTACGTC. This encodes CASSPDRIAYEQYV.

This clonotype was seen at least ten times. V usage is TRBV27 and J usage is TRBJ2-3, with D possibly matching TRBD2 (6 bases). Looked up from germline, CDR1 is MNHEY and CDR2 is SMNVEV (reference sequence). CDR3 length: 17 amino acids. The V end was cut by 6 bases, the J end by 2 bases, with 21 bases between. The CDR3 region has the DNA TGTGCCAGCAGCTACCTAAAGCCGGGAGCCCCCACAGATACGCAGTATTTT. Protein product: CASSYLKPGAPTDTQYF.

In its sample, this clonotype was seen many times. The V call is TRBV5-1, the J call TRBJ2-1; D possibly matches TRBD1 or TRBD2 (5 bases each). This CDR3 region has 16 residues. The germline gives CDR1 SGHRS, CDR2 YFSETQ. V lost 3 bases, J lost 0 bases, and 13 bases lay in between. CDR3 sequence (DNA): TGCGCCAGCAGCTCAACCGGGACCCGCTCCTACAATGAGCAGTTCTTC. Residues: CASSSTGTRSYNEQFF. The whole variable domain, remainder taken from reference TRBV5-1 and TRBJ2-1, is KAGVTQTPRYLIKTRGQQVTLSCSPISGHRSVSWYQQTPGQGLQFLFEYFSETQRNKGNFPGRFSGRQFSNSRSEMNVSTLELGDSALYLCASSSTGTRSYNEQFFGPGTRLTVL.

The rearrangement joins TRBV29-1 to TRBJ2-5, with 8 bases aligning to TRBD1. V lost 5 bases to trimming and J lost 4 bases; unmatched junction nucleotides: 6. Germline-derived CDR1 and CDR2 are SQVTM and ANQGSEA. The CDR3 sequence is 13 residues long. CDR3 DNA: TGCAGCGTTATCATCCAGGGGGCAGAGACCCAGTACTTC. It encodes CSVIIQGAETQYF.

The chain carries TRBV6-1 and TRBJ2-2; D not resolved. V lost 1 base, J lost 2 bases, and 8 bases lay in between. In germline, CDR1 is MNHNS, CDR2 SASEGT. CDR3 length equals 15 residues. The chain's CDR3 is CASSEVRQNTGELFF. The CDR3 coding sequence is TGTGCCAGCAGTGAAGTGCGGCAAAACACCGGGGAGCTGTTTTTT.

The sample holds many counts of this clonotype. The rearrangement links TRBV3-1 to TRBJ2-3, with 10 bases fitting TRBD2. The CDR3 contains 16 residues. The trim removed 0 bases at V and 4 bases at J, leaving 4 bases unmatched. CDR1 and CDR2 from the germline V gene are LGHDT and YNNKEL (reference sequence). The CDR3 reads CASSQEFSGRPDTQYF. In DNA form, the CDR3 reads TGTGCCAGCAGCCAAGAATTTAGCGGGAGGCCAGATACGCAGTATTTT.

This clonotype came up a few times. The V gene is TRBV7-9, the J gene TRBJ2-1, with no clear D. The germline CDR1 and CDR2 sequences are SEHNR and FQNEAQ (reference sequence). V was shortened by 0 bases and J by 6 bases, with 12 bases between the two germline ends. The CDR3 has 15 amino acids. The CDR3 DNA follows: TGTGCCAGCAGCTTAGCGCGGCAGGCAGCCAATGAGCAGTTCTTC. Translated, it gives CASSLARQAANEQFF.

The chain combines TRBV7-3 with TRBJ2-3; D remains unclear. The CDR3 is 15 amino acids. V gave up 5 bases and J gave up 1 base, with 13 bases separating them. The germline gives CDR1 SGHTA, CDR2 FQGTGA. The CDR3 DNA follows: TGTGCCAGCAGCCTATCGCTGACCCGCACAGATACGCAGTATTTT. Protein product: CASSLSLTRTDTQYF.

The table lists this clonotype with a few counts. The chain joins TRBV27 to TRBJ2-7; 8 bases map to TRBD1. Germline V gene data show CDR1 as MNHEY and CDR2 as SMNVEV (reference sequence). CDR3 size: 15 residues. V lost 5 bases and J lost 5; bases outside the gene matches: 11. The CDR3 sequence: CASSPADRVFDEQYF. CDR3 coding DNA: TGTGCCAGCAGTCCAGCGGACAGGGTATTCGACGAGCAGTACTTC.

This clonotype has only a few counts. The CDR3 loop is CASSFSIYSGNTIYF. The CDR3 DNA reads as TGTGCCAGCAGTTTTAGCATCTACTCTGGAAACACCATATATTTT. This chain joins TRBV12-3 or TRBV12-4 and TRBJ1-3; D uncertain. CDR3 length equals 15 residues. V lost 3 bases, J lost 0 bases, and 9 bases lay in between.